This T cell receptor (beta chain) was captured in a study of blood T cell repertoires in COVID-19. Study summary: Acute and convalescent COVID-19 samples came from the United States, Italy and Spain.

V shed 5 bases, J shed 4 bases, and the junction held 3 bases outside the gene matches. The CDR3 is 13 amino acids. Germline V gene sequence: CDR1 SGHVS, CDR2 FQNEAQ. Original processing methods: Estimation of nucleated cell counts relied on the amplification of reference gene primers. Here immunoSEQ multiplex PCR was the method, and the copy in TCRdb shows in-frame clones only, minus some. The D gene and trimming were derived from the DNA, and the V and J assignments and clone size from that table. The sample includes roughly 92,000 clones, roughly 90% of them seen just once. The sequenced sample consisted of peripheral blood. The chain is built from TRBV7-8 and TRBJ2-7, with TRBD1 matching over 9 bases. This clonotype was sampled from a woman aged 80 or over with active or convalescent COVID-19. The CDR3 DNA sequence: TGTGCCAGCAGCACAGGGGGCGGGTACGAGCAGTACTTC. It yields the protein CASSTGGGYEQYF. The whole variable domain, filled in from reference TRBV7-8 and TRBJ2-7, reads GAGVSQSPRYKVAKRGQDVALRCDPISGHVSLFWYQQALGQGPEFLTYFQNEAQLDKSGLPSDRFFAERPEGSVSTLKIQRTQQEDSAVYLCASSTGGGYEQYFGPGTRLTVT.